This T cell receptor (beta chain) was obtained from a study of OX40 agonist ivuxolimab in advanced cancers. The overall study: Treatment of patients was with ivuxolimab, an agonistic anti-OX40 (CD134) antibody. The patients received ivuxolimab by intravenous route every 2 weeks at 0.01 to 10 mg/kg.

Trimming took 0 bases from V and 4 from J; bases not matched to a gene: 5. The CDR3 length is 14 residues. Per germline, CDR1 GTSNPN and CDR2 SVGIG (reference sequence). Method: immunoSEQ multiplex PCR; TCRdb's copy keeps in-frame clones and lacks some. The sample has about 45,000 clones; around 84% are singletons. This chain links TRBV30 with TRBJ2-5, with TRBD1 matching over 7 bases. The source was CD4+ or CD8+ T cells sorted from blood, collected in a trial of the OX40 agonist ivuxolimab. The source of this sequence is an adult with an advanced solid tumor such as melanoma, head and neck, liver or kidney cancer. The CDR3 spells CAWSVGAGGETQYF. Written as DNA, the CDR3 is TGTGCCTGGAGTGTTGGGGCAGGGGGAGAGACCCAGTACTTC.